This is a list of T cell receptor beta chains from one sample in a study of T cells in Graves' hyperthyroidism and ophthalmopathy. TCRdb passed the multiplex PCR reads through MiXCR, listing each CDR3 protein once. Of around 430,000 distinct CDR3 sequences listed, about 15% were seen once; the top ten hold about 30%. Sequencing was carried out using blood. The origin of the receptors is a woman in her thirties with Graves' hyperthyroidism. Both conserved end residues are part of each CDR3. The D gene is left open where the match is weak. Only some rows state a clone size, as once, few, many or a class for expanded clones.

cdr3_nt	cdr3_aa	clone_size	v_call	d_call	j_call
TGTGCCTGGACCCCCTCCCTCTCTGGAAACACCATATATTTT	CAWTPSLSGNTIYF	-	TRBV30	-	TRBJ1-3
TGTGCCGTTAGGACAGGGGCGCCCCCCTACGAGCAGTACTTC	CAVRTGAPPYEQYF	-	TRBV28	TRBD1	TRBJ2-7
TGTGCCAGCACCAGGAACTCCTACGAGCAGTACTTC	CASTRNSYEQYF	many	TRBV2	-	TRBJ2-7
TGTGCCAGCAGCCCCCATCCAACTAGCGGGTTCTCTGGGGCCAACGTCCTGACTTTC	CASSPHPTSGFSGANVLTF	-	TRBV9	TRBD2	TRBJ2-6
TGCAGTGCTCGACCCGGAGATGCCGTCAATCAGCCCCAGCATTTT	CSARPGDAVNQPQHF	few	TRBV20-1	-	TRBJ1-5
TGCAGTGCTAGGGACAATGAAGCTTTCTTT	CSARDNEAFF	many	TRBV20-1	-	TRBJ1-1
TGCGCCAGCAGCGTGGGACAGGGGTCCGTGAAAGGCTACACCTTC	CASSVGQGSVKGYTF	many	TRBV5-1	TRBD1	TRBJ1-2
TGTGCCAGCAGTTTAGCGGGAGGGCCGAATAATGAGCAGTTCTTC	CASSLAGGPNNEQFF	many	TRBV28	TRBD2	TRBJ2-1
TGTGCCAGCAGCTTCGCAGGGGGCTCGACAGATACGCAGTATTTT	CASSFAGGSTDTQYF	many	TRBV7-2	TRBD1	TRBJ2-3
TGTGCCAGCAGCTTGGATACAAGTACGCAGTATTTT	CASSLDTSTQYF	few	TRBV7-9	-	TRBJ2-3
TGCAGTGCTGTGTCGTGGGAGCCCACAGATACGCAGTATTTT	CSAVSWEPTDTQYF	many	TRBV20-1	-	TRBJ2-3
TGTGCCAGCAGTTTAGGGGGACAGGGGGACAATGAGCAGTTCTTC	CASSLGGQGDNEQFF	many	TRBV28	TRBD1	TRBJ2-1
TGCGCCAGCAGCTTAGCCCCCGGGACGGAAAAAAACATTCAGTACTTC	CASSLAPGTEKNIQYF	-	TRBV5-1	-	TRBJ2-4
TGTGCCAGCAGTGAAGGAATGTTAGCGGGAAGAAGGGAGACCCAGTACTTC	CASSEGMLAGRRETQYF	few	TRBV2	TRBD2	TRBJ2-5
TGTGCCAGCAGTGAAGTTCTCTTAGATACGCAGTATTTT	CASSEVLLDTQYF	few	TRBV25-1	-	TRBJ2-3
TGCGCCAGCAGCTCAGTCTCCGATTACACCGGGGAGCTGTTTTTT	CASSSVSDYTGELFF	many	TRBV5-1	-	TRBJ2-2
TGTGCCAGCAGTGTGCCGGGACAGGGACGGACCGAGCAGTACTTC	CASSVPGQGRTEQYF	many	TRBV28	TRBD1	TRBJ2-7
TGCGCCAGGCAAAGTCGGAACATTCCTAGCGACAAGAGGGAGACCCAGTACTTC	CARQSRNIPSDKRETQYF	-	TRBV10-1	-	TRBJ2-5
TGTGCCTGGAGTGTAGGAGGGCCGGGGTATAATTCACCCCTCCACTTT	CAWSVGGPGYNSPLHF	many	TRBV30	-	TRBJ1-6
TGCAGTGCCAAGGGTATCCAGGGCTTGTACTCTGAAGCTTTCTTT	CSAKGIQGLYSEAFF	many	TRBV20-1	-	TRBJ1-1
TGTGCCAGCAGCTCCGGGACAGTACCTCCCTACGAGCAGTACTTC	CASSSGTVPPYEQYF	many	TRBV11-1	TRBD1	TRBJ2-7
TGTGCCATCAGTGAGGGCGGGAGGGTAACAAATGAGCAGTTCTTC	CAISEGGRVTNEQFF	-	TRBV10-3	TRBD2	TRBJ2-1
TGCAGTGCTGCCTTTCAGTCGGAGACCCAGTACTTC	CSAAFQSETQYF	few	TRBV20-1	-	TRBJ2-5
TGTGCCAGCAGCCAAGGAGCTAGCGGGGCCCCAAGGACCCAGTACTTC	CASSQGASGAPRTQYF	-	TRBV3-1	TRBD2	TRBJ2-5
TGTGCCAGCAGCCAAGACTTGGACGCTATGGGTTACGAGCAGTACTTC	CASSQDLDAMGYEQYF	many	TRBV3-1	-	TRBJ2-7
TGTGCCAGCAGGACAGGGCTTCTCGTTAATGAGCAGTTCTTC	CASRTGLLVNEQFF	few	TRBV5-5	TRBD1	TRBJ2-1
TGTGCCAGCAGAGGGGCGGGAAAAGATACGCAGTATTTT	CASRGAGKDTQYF	-	TRBV27	-	TRBJ2-3
TGTGCCAGCAGGGGGACAGGGGGGGAGACCCAGTACTTC	CASRGTGGETQYF	few	TRBV7-2	TRBD1	TRBJ2-5
TGCGCCAGCAGCTTGGGACAGGGAGGTGATACGCAGTATTTT	CASSLGQGGDTQYF	many	TRBV5-1	-	TRBJ2-3
TGCAGTGCCGCTTACTCTAGCGGGAGATACGAGCAGTACTTC	CSAAYSSGRYEQYF	few	TRBV20-1	TRBD2	TRBJ2-7
TGTGCGGCAGCACTAGCGGGAGGGCCCGTGCAGTACTTC	CAAALAGGPVQYF	many	TRBV10-3	TRBD2	TRBJ2-7
TGCAGTACAAAGCGAGCTAGCGGGAGTAAGACCGGGGAGCTGTTTTTT	CSTKRASGSKTGELFF	-	TRBV20-1	TRBD2	TRBJ2-2
TGTGCCAGCTCACCTACCGGGGGGCCGGAGACCCAGTACTTC	CASSPTGGPETQYF	many	TRBV18	-	TRBJ2-5
TGTGCCAGCAGGTTTGGCGCGGGGCCCTACGAGCAGTACTTC	CASRFGAGPYEQYF	few	TRBV5-5	-	TRBJ2-7
TGTGCCATCAGTCAGGAGATTTCCCAAGAGACCCAGTACTTC	CAISQEISQETQYF	many	TRBV10-3	-	TRBJ2-5
TGTGCCAGCAGCCCGCCGGGACAGGGTGGGCAGTTCTTC	CASSPPGQGGQFF	many	TRBV3-1	TRBD1	TRBJ2-1
TGTGCCAGCAGCTTCGGACTAGAGGTTCCCGGGGAGCTGTTTTTT	CASSFGLEVPGELFF	-	TRBV7-8	TRBD2	TRBJ2-2